The next 11 T cell receptor beta chains were all read from a single sample in a study of T cells after yellow fever vaccination. TCRdb fed the 5' RACE reads into MiXCR, producing one record per CDR3 protein. In the table there are 350,000 to 450,000 distinct CDR3 sequences, about 6% of which are singletons. Sequenced here: PBMCs, sampled 5 days after the yellow fever booster vaccination. These receptors were obtained from a man younger than 40 who received the YFV17D yellow fever vaccine.

This clonotype was counted between two and nine times. V is TRBV20-1 and J is TRBJ2-3, with TRBD1 matching over 8 bases. This CDR3 is built from 13 residues. V gave up 0 bases and J gave up 12 bases; unmatched junction bases: 8. Germline V lookup: CDR1 DFQATT, CDR2 SNEGSKA (reference sequence). The CDR3, as DNA: TGCAGTGCTAGAGAGGGAAGCAGGGGGCTTCAGTATTTT. It codes for CSAREGSRGLQYF.

This clonotype showed up just once. The chain recombines TRBV7-6 with TRBJ2-1; 9 nucleotides align to TRBD2. The V gene end was trimmed by 6 bases and the J gene end by 4 bases; junction bases not matched to a gene: 7. The CDR3 is 15 amino acids. CDR1 is SGHVS and CDR2 is FNYEAQ in the germline V gene. CDR3: CASSGLAGEYNEQFF. The CDR3 bases are TGTGCCAGCAGTGGGTTAGCGGGAGAGTACAATGAGCAGTTCTTC.

There are many counts of this clonotype. This CDR3 is CASSLDATYNEQFF. The CDR3 nucleotides are TGCGCCAGCAGCTTGGATGCTACGTACAATGAGCAGTTCTTC. This chain joins TRBV5-1 and TRBJ2-1, with D unclear. V was cut by 0 bases and J by 4 bases, with 8 bases left in between. CDR1 and CDR2 (germline): SGHRS, YFSETQ. CDR3 size: 14 residues.

This clonotype was counted only a few times. V usage is TRBV2 and J usage is TRBJ2-6, with D maybe TRBD2 (6 bases). Germline CDR1 SNHLY, CDR2 FYNNEI. V dropped 7 bases and J dropped 0 bases, with 16 bases sitting between them. The CDR3 loop spans 17 amino acids. For the CDR3, the DNA is TGTGCCAGCATCAGTTTGACGGGAGTCTCTGGGGCCAACGTCCTGACTTTC. The encoded protein is CASISLTGVSGANVLTF.

The sample holds many counts of this clonotype. V gene TRBV29-1 combines with J gene TRBJ2-5; maybe TRBD2 (5 bases). CDR3 size: 13 residues. The germline gives CDR1 SQVTM, CDR2 ANQGSEA. The V gene lost 6 bases and the J gene lost 2 bases, with 13 bases spanning the gap. The chain's CDR3 is CSVDTRGQETQYF. CDR3 coding DNA: TGCAGCGTAGATACTAGAGGGCAAGAGACCCAGTACTTC.

This clonotype showed up many times. The gene calls are TRBV18 and TRBJ2-7, with 7 bases that match TRBD1. The V and J ends lost 1 base and 5 bases, in that order; junction bases with no gene match: 8. The V gene's germline CDR1 is KGHSH and CDR2 LQKENI. CDR3 size: 15 residues. For the CDR3, the DNA is TGTGCCAGCTCACCACGACAGGGAAGGTGGAACGAGCAGTACTTC. This gives the protein CASSPRQGRWNEQYF.

This chain connects TRBV7-2 to TRBJ2-4; D not certain. This CDR3 spans 15 amino acids. Trimming cost V 3 bases and J 1 base, with 10 bases left between them. Germline assignment: CDR1 SGHTA and CDR2 FQGNSA. CDR3 loop: CASSFMGGAKNIQYF. CDR3 nucleotide sequence: TGTGCCAGCAGCTTTATGGGTGGGGCCAAAAACATTCAGTACTTC.

In this sample, this clonotype turned up a few times. The chain uses TRBV29-1 and TRBJ2-5, with D possibly matching TRBD1 (6 bases). Trimming pared 6 bases from V and 2 bases from J, leaving 13 bases between. This CDR3 has 13 residues. Looked up from germline, CDR1 is SQVTM and CDR2 is ANQGSEA. The CDR3 loop reads CSVSGEIQETQYF. The CDR3 bases are TGCAGCGTCTCAGGGGAAATACAAGAGACCCAGTACTTC.

The gene calls are TRBV20-1 and TRBJ2-5; D is unclear. V was clipped by 7 bases and J by 3 bases, with 9 bases between them. This CDR3 has 11 amino acids. The germline V gene has CDR1 DFQATT and CDR2 SNEGSKA (reference sequence). CDR3 nucleotides: TGCAGTGGCTCAGCGAAAGAGACCCAGTACTTC. It translates to CSGSAKETQYF.

The chain recombines TRBV24-1 with TRBJ2-1; D is undetermined. Germline CDR1 KGHDR, CDR2 SFDVKD. V dropped 3 bases and J dropped 10 bases, with 12 bases sitting between them. The CDR3 extends over 13 amino acids. CDR3 loop: CATSDRPPGEQFF. In DNA form, the CDR3 reads TGTGCCACCAGTGATCGGCCCCCCGGGGAGCAGTTCTTC.

The V call is TRBV12-3 or TRBV12-4, the J call TRBJ2-3; D perhaps matches TRBD2 (7 bases). The CDR3 runs to 15 residues. Trimming took off 4 bases at V and 0 bases at J, with 11 bases between the two ends. CDR3 sequence: CASSSRGASTDTQYF. The DNA for the CDR3 is TGTGCCAGCAGTTCCCGGGGGGCTAGCACAGATACGCAGTATTTT.